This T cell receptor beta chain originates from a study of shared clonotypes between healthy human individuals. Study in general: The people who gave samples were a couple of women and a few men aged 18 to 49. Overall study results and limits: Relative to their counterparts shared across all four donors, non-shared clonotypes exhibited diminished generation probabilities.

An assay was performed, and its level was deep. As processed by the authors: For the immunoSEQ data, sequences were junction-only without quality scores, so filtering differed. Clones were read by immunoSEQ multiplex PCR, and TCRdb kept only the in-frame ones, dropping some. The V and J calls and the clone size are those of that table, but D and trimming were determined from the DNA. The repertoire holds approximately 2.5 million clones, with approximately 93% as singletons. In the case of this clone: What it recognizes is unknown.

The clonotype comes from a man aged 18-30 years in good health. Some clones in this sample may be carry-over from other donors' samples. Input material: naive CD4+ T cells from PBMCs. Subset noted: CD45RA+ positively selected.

In nucleotides, the CDR3 is TGTGCCAGCAGCTTGCCCGGCTCTGGGGCCAACGTCCTGACTTTC. Its translation: CASSLPGSGANVLTF. The chain links TRBV5-5 to TRBJ2-6; D gene unclear. The V end lost 1 base, the J end lost 0 bases, and 5 bases lay between the germline ends. The CDR3 is made up of 15 amino acids. Germline V gene data show CDR1 as SGHKS and CDR2 as YYEKEE (reference sequence).